The 21 T cell receptor beta chains in this list originate from one sample, sequenced in a study of cytomegalovirus exposure and HLA in healthy donors. The PCR was carried out with 60 Vbeta primers and 13 Jbeta primers. The assay was immunoSEQ multiplex PCR, and TCRdb's table has in-frame clones only and misses some. In the table there are about 96,000 clones, approximately 72% of which are singletons. The source material was PBMCs. The origin of the receptors is a woman in her sixties or seventies in good health and CMV-seropositive.

This clone was seen a handful of times. This rearrangement joins TRBV7-9 to TRBJ2-1; D is perhaps TRBD2 (5 bases). From germline, CDR1 is SEHNR and CDR2 FQNEAQ (reference sequence). V shed 8 bases and J shed 4 bases, with 12 bases lying between them. The CDR3 length is 13 residues. CDR3 DNA: TGTGCCAGCGGCGGACTGAATTACAATGAGCAGTTCTTC. This codes for CASGGLNYNEQFF.

The V gene is TRBV2, the J gene TRBJ2-1; TRBD2 agrees at 14 bases. V trimming: 10 bases; J trimming: 13 bases; junction bases outside the gene matches: 12. Looked up from germline, CDR1 is SNHLY and CDR2 is FYNNEI. The CDR3 is made up of 14 amino acids. The CDR3 reads CATIPGLAGAYQFF. The CDR3 bases are TGTGCCACAATTCCGGGACTAGCGGGGGCTTACCAGTTCTTC.

The CDR3 region has the DNA TGCGCCAGCAGTCGGGGGTCTGTCGCAACTAATGAAAAACTGTTTTTT. This sequence encodes CASSRGSVATNEKLFF. The chain is built from TRBV4-1 and TRBJ1-4, with TRBD1 as a possible D gene (5 bases). This CDR3 is built from 16 residues. With 6 bases removed from V and 0 bases from J, the gap between germline ends came to 14 bases. The germline gives CDR1 MGHRA, CDR2 YSYEKL.

This rearrangement joins TRBV18 to TRBJ2-6; 7 bases match TRBD1. The V and J ends lost 3 bases and 2 bases, in that order; junction bases with no gene match: 1. The CDR3 runs 15 residues. Per germline, CDR1 KGHSH and CDR2 LQKENI. CDR3 nucleotides: TGTGCCAGCTCACCGGGGACAGCTGGGGCCAACGTCCTGACTTTC. It encodes CASSPGTAGANVLTF.

CDR3 region: CASSFVGGGNTDTQYF. Written as DNA, the CDR3 is TGTGCCAGCAGCTTCGTGGGGGGAGGGAACACAGATACGCAGTATTTT. This sequence joins TRBV5-6 and TRBJ2-3; 7 positions agree with TRBD2. Germline V CDR1 and CDR2: SGHDT, YYEEEE. This CDR3 comprises 16 residues. V gave up 2 bases and J gave up 2 bases; unmatched junction bases: 8.

The J gene is TRBJ1-1, the V gene TRBV7-2; 8 bases fit TRBD1. The J segment lost 4 bases and the V segment lost 6 bases, leaving 4 bases of the junction unmatched. CDR3 length: 13 residues. Germline V gene data show CDR1 as SGHTA and CDR2 as FQGNSA. The CDR3 bases are TGTGCCAGCAGTCGACAGGGGAGCACTGAAGCTTTCTTT. Translated: CASSRQGSTEAFF.

About this clone itself: Mismatch with germline at one junction end may stem from a read error. V usage is TRBV4-1 and J usage is TRBJ2-7, with 13 bases aligning to TRBD2. Looked up from germline, CDR1 is MGHRA and CDR2 is YSYEKL. The CDR3 spans 19 residues. CDR3: CASNQRDFRTSGSSYEQYF. The CDR3 nucleotides are TGCGCCAGCAACCAACGGGACTTCAGGACTAGCGGGAGCTCCTACGAGCAGTACTTC.

The CDR3 DNA reads TGTGCCAGCAGTGTCTCCCGGGACATCACGTATGAGCAGTACTTC. Encoded protein: CASSVSRDITYEQYF. This sequence joins TRBV2 and TRBJ2-7, with D perhaps matching TRBD1 (6 bases). Germline loops: CDR1 SNHLY, CDR2 FYNNEI. The CDR3 is 15 residues long. V lost 4 bases to trimming and J lost 7 bases, with 20 bases between them.

V gene TRBV13 combines with J gene TRBJ2-5, with 9 bases lining up with TRBD1. Trimming at V came to 5 bases and at J to 3 bases, leaving 4 bases not matched to a gene. From germline, CDR1 is PRHDT and CDR2 FYEKMQ (reference sequence). The CDR3 runs to 14 residues. The chain's CDR3 is CASSPWTGEETQYF. CDR3 coding DNA: TGTGCCAGCAGCCCTTGGACAGGGGAAGAGACCCAGTACTTC.

The CDR3 nucleotides are TGTGCCAGCAGTGAAAGTAACAGATATAATTCACCCCTCCACTTT. It specifies CASSESNRYNSPLHF. The V and J genes are TRBV6-1 and TRBJ1-6; D is unresolved. V was pared by 2 bases and J by 4 bases, with 9 bases between. This CDR3 spans 15 amino acids. Germline CDR1 is MNHNS and CDR2 is SASEGT.

The gene calls are TRBV9 and TRBJ2-7, with 9 bases lining up with TRBD1. In germline, CDR1 is SGDLS, CDR2 YYNGEE. Trimming cost V 4 bases and J 4 bases; bases outside gene matches: 6. This CDR3 has 14 residues. CDR3 nucleotide sequence: TGTGCCAGCAGCCCTTGGGGACAGGGATACGAGCAGTACTTC. It encodes CASSPWGQGYEQYF.

The rearrangement uses TRBV19 and TRBJ1-4, with D perhaps TRBD1 (5 bases). The germline CDR1 and CDR2 sequences are LNHDA and SQIVND (reference sequence). With 8 bases removed from V and 6 bases from J, the gap between germline ends came to 16 bases. The CDR3 spans 14 residues. For the CDR3, the DNA is TGTGCCAGTTTCTCAACCCAAGGGGATGAAAAACTGTTTTTT. It specifies CASFSTQGDEKLFF.

The V call is TRBV5-1, the J call TRBJ1-1; perhaps TRBD1 as D (6 bases). CDR3 size: 15 residues. Germline lookup yields CDR1 SGHRS and CDR2 YFSETQ. Trimming removed 0 bases from V and 5 bases from J, with 14 bases in between. The CDR3: CASSLEVGGRTEAFF. The CDR3 nucleotides read TGCGCCAGCAGCTTGGAGGTCGGGGGGCGGACTGAAGCTTTCTTT. Full variable domain (remainder filled in from reference TRBV5-1 and TRBJ1-1): KAGVTQTPRYLIKTRGQQVTLSCSPISGHRSVSWYQQTPGQGLQFLFEYFSETQRNKGNFPGRFSGRQFSNSRSEMNVSTLELGDSALYLCASSLEVGGRTEAFFGQGTRLTVV.

This clone was seen a few times. CDR3 nucleotide sequence: TGTGCCAGCAGCCCAACCGGGACAGGGCGCGAGCAGTACTTC. This sequence encodes CASSPTGTGREQYF. This sequence joins TRBV7-3 and TRBJ2-7, with 9 bases matching TRBD1. The CDR3 spans 14 residues. Germline V gene lookup returns CDR1 SGHTA and CDR2 FQGTGA. Losses at the gene ends were 5 bases for V and 6 bases for J; bases not matched to a gene: 8.

This chain joins TRBV7-9 and TRBJ1-1; 7 nucleotides line up with TRBD1. The length of the CDR3 is 13 residues. Looked up from germline, CDR1 is SEHNR and CDR2 is FQNEAQ (reference sequence). The V gene end was trimmed by 11 bases and the J gene end by 3 bases; junction bases not matched to a gene: 9. The CDR3 protein is CAGSFTGDTEAFF. In nucleotides, the CDR3 is TGTGCCGGAAGCTTCACAGGGGACACTGAAGCTTTCTTT.

Only one count was recorded for this clone. The chain links TRBV7-2 to TRBJ2-5, with D perhaps TRBD2 (6 bases). V was shortened by 5 bases and J by 3 bases, with 16 bases between the two germline ends. The germline V gene encodes CDR1 SGHTA and CDR2 FQGNSA. The CDR3 covers 15 residues. Here the CDR3 reads CASSAGSGTEETQYF. The CDR3, as DNA: TGTGCCAGCAGCGCCGGGAGCGGAACTGAAGAGACCCAGTACTTC.

This rearrangement joins TRBV6-1 to TRBJ2-3; maybe TRBD1 (6 bases). Between the trimmed V and J ends, which lost 7 bases and 0 bases, there was a span of 14 bases. The V gene's germline CDR1 is MNHNS and CDR2 SASEGT. The CDR3 has 15 amino acids. The CDR3 sequence: CASTPQGGSTDTQYF. As DNA, the CDR3 is TGTGCCAGCACCCCCCAAGGGGGAAGCACAGATACGCAGTATTTT.

This chain connects TRBV11-1 to TRBJ2-6, with TRBD2 matching over 7 bases. The germline gives CDR1 SGHAT, CDR2 FQDESV (reference sequence). V lost 4 bases and J lost 0; bases outside the gene matches: 9. This CDR3 contains 18 residues. The CDR3 loop reads CASSSALGGVSGANVLTF. CDR3 DNA sequence: TGTGCCAGCAGCTCCGCCCTGGGGGGGGTCTCTGGGGCCAACGTCCTGACTTTC.

Concerning this clone: A single base separates this from a much larger clone, so it may be a read error. This chain connects TRBV29-1 to TRBJ1-4; possible D gene TRBD1, 5 bases. Per the germline V gene, CDR1 is SQVTM and CDR2 is ANQGSEA. The CDR3 extends over 14 amino acids. The CDR3 coding sequence is TGCAGCGTTGGGACCGGAGGGACTAGTGAAAAACTGTTTTTT. This gives the protein CSVGTGGTSEKLFF.

CDR3 sequence (DNA): TGTGCCAGCAGTCGGACTAGCGGGAACAATGAGCAGTTCTTC. This encodes CASSRTSGNNEQFF. The chain links TRBV7-9 to TRBJ2-1, with 12 bases matching TRBD2. CDR1 is SEHNR and CDR2 is FQNEAQ in the germline V gene (reference sequence). CDR3 length: 14 amino acids. V lost 6 bases to trimming and J lost 5 bases; unmatched junction nucleotides: 2.

This chain connects TRBV5-1 to TRBJ2-7; 7 bases map to TRBD1. With V trimmed by 2 bases and J by 5 bases, 7 bases remained unmatched. CDR1 is SGHRS, CDR2 YFSETQ, per germline. This CDR3 contains 14 residues. The CDR3 here is CASSLPGQINEQYF. The CDR3 region has the DNA TGCGCCAGCAGCTTACCGGGACAGATTAACGAGCAGTACTTC.